In its sample, the clone carrying this TCR beta chain was seen a few times. Antigen: not known. cDNA carried unique molecular identifiers, and a universal primer site was added by template switching. Using its own MiXCR run on the 5' RACE reads, TCRdb lists one record per CDR3 protein. This sample has 1,800,000 or so distinct CDR3 sequences, with less than 35% found just once. Looked up from germline, CDR1 is SGHRS and CDR2 is YFSETQ. V was shortened by 4 bases and J by 2 bases, with 16 bases between the two germline ends. CDR3 length equals 15 residues. The data are from a study of identical twins. Overall study findings and caveats: The study reached conclusions through statistical analysis that was cross-sectional, not following the same donors. The models systematically underestimated how much out-of-frame TCR alpha was shared in monozygotic twins.

The sequenced material came from cord blood. The receptor's source is a newborn girl in good health. The V and J genes are TRBV5-1 and TRBJ2-7, with D unresolved. The CDR3 sequence is CASSATHWDTYEQYF. The CDR3 DNA reads as TGCGCCAGCAGCGCGACCCACTGGGATACCTACGAGCAGTACTTC.